Only a few counts were recorded for the clone carrying this TCR beta chain. Its antigen is currently unknown. Other DNA variants within this sample encode the same CDR3. The data stem from a study of T cell responses to AZD1222 COVID-19 vaccine. This table comes from immunoSEQ multiplex PCR, and its TCRdb copy is limited to in-frame clones, with some not included. The repertoire holds 150,000 to 160,000 clones, with roughly nine tenths as singletons. Study conclusions and caveats: Donors skewed white British and female; clonal diversity was possibly underestimated. Scientists sampled the repertoires only once the peak T cell response had passed.

This CDR3 comprises 15 residues. Germline loops: CDR1 LGHNA, CDR2 YSLEER. V lost 0 bases, J lost 0 bases, and 3 bases lay in between. This receptor was identified in an adult in good health. The sequencing used peripheral blood, collected on day 0 of AZD1222 vaccination. The rearrangement joins TRBV4-3 to TRBJ2-6; D uncertain. Here the CDR3 DNA reads TGCGCCAGCAGCCAAGATGGCTCTGGGGCCAACGTCCTGACTTTC. Its protein product is CASSQDGSGANVLTF.